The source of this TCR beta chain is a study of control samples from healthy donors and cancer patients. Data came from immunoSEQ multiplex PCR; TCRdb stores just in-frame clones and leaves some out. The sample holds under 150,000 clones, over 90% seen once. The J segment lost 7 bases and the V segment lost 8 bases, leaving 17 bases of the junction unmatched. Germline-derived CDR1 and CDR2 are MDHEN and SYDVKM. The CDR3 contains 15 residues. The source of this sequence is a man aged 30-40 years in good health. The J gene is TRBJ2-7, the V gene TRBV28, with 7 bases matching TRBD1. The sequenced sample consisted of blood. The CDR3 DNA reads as TGTGCCAGCGCCCCATCCCAAGGGGGCAAGGAGGAGCAGTACTTC. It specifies CASAPSQGGKEEQYF.